This T cell receptor (beta chain) was identified in a study of identical twins. V trimming: 4 bases; J trimming: 7 bases; junction bases outside the gene matches: 10. Looked up from germline, CDR1 is SGHRS and CDR2 is YFSETQ. The CDR3 runs to 15 residues. TCRdb re-called the 5' RACE reads through MiXCR, storing one row per CDR3 protein. The data show some 440,000 distinct CDR3 sequences, approximately 24% seen once. These same data were also listed under a study on T cells expressing NK-cell markers. That study adds: Sequencing covered eight donors, seven HCMV-seropositive and one seronegative.

This clonotype was obtained from a woman aged 18-29 years in good health. The gene calls are TRBV5-1 and TRBJ2-1; 8 positions match TRBD1. Specimen: CD4+ T cells sorted from blood. The CDR3 reads CASSGTGRGPNEQFF. The DNA for the CDR3 is TGCGCCAGCAGCGGGACGGGCAGGGGGCCTAATGAGCAGTTCTTC.